Shown below are 21 T cell receptor beta chains from a single sample sequenced in a study of blood T cell repertoires in COVID-19. TCRdb's copy holds only in-frame clones and misses some; the assay was immunoSEQ multiplex PCR. Of about 140,000 clones listed, around nine tenths are singletons. Sequences were obtained from peripheral blood. The receptors were gathered from a human donor in a cohort sampled during active COVID-19.

The J gene is TRBJ2-1, the V gene TRBV11-2, with 7 bases matching TRBD2. This CDR3 is built from 12 residues. Germline-derived CDR1 and CDR2 are SGHAT and FQNNGV. With V trimmed by 3 bases and J by 10 bases, 3 bases remained unmatched. Written as DNA, the CDR3 is TGTGCCAGCAGCTTCGGGAGGCGGGAGCAGTTCTTC. This codes for CASSFGRREQFF.

The rearrangement uses TRBV19 and TRBJ1-5; 7 nucleotides align to TRBD1. Germline V lookup: CDR1 LNHDA, CDR2 SQIVND (reference sequence). The V and J ends lost 4 bases and 1 base, in that order; junction bases with no gene match: 7. The CDR3 has 16 amino acids. This CDR3 reads CASSTSDRISNQPQHF. The CDR3 nucleotides read TGTGCCAGTAGTACCTCGGACAGGATAAGCAATCAGCCCCAGCATTTT.

This chain joins TRBV28 and TRBJ1-3, with D maybe TRBD1 (5 bases). Trimming left V 8 bases short and J 0 bases short, with 14 bases between. This CDR3 is 15 amino acids long. Per germline, CDR1 MDHEN and CDR2 SYDVKM. The CDR3 is CASRVGEASGNTIYF. In nucleotides, the CDR3 is TGTGCCAGCCGAGTAGGGGAGGCCTCTGGAAACACCATATATTTT.

The V and J genes are TRBV28 and TRBJ1-1; 12 bases are a match to TRBD1. The V gene end was trimmed by 6 bases and the J gene end by 6 bases; junction bases not matched to a gene: 11. Per the germline V gene, CDR1 is MDHEN and CDR2 is SYDVKM. This CDR3 is built from 16 residues. In DNA form, the CDR3 reads TGTGCCAGCAGCTCCGGGACAGGGGGCAGGAGCGCTGAAGCTTTCTTT. It encodes CASSSGTGGRSAEAFF.

The V gene is TRBV2, the J gene TRBJ2-7; D is perhaps TRBD1 (7 bases). Trimming took 3 bases from V and 4 from J, leaving 13 bases between them. Germline CDR1 is SNHLY and CDR2 is FYNNEI. CDR3 size: 14 residues. The CDR3 reads CASSDRQGGYEQYF. The CDR3 DNA reads as TGTGCCAGCAGTGATAGGCAGGGGGGTTACGAGCAGTACTTC.

V usage is TRBV5-6 and J usage is TRBJ1-5; no clear D. V gave up 4 bases and J gave up 0 bases, with 11 bases separating them. Germline-derived CDR1 and CDR2 are SGHDT and YYEEEE. CDR3 size: 15 residues. The CDR3 DNA follows: TGTGCCAGCAGCCAGACAAGGTATAGCAATCAGCCCCAGCATTTT. It is translated as CASSQTRYSNQPQHF.

The rearrangement links TRBV7-9 to TRBJ1-1, with TRBD1 as a possible D gene (5 bases). The CDR3 length is 14 residues. CDR1 SEHNR and CDR2 FQNEAQ come from the germline V gene (reference sequence). V shed 4 bases and J shed 5 bases, with 14 bases lying between them. As DNA, the CDR3 is TGTGCCAGCAGCTCTAGCGGGGCTTGGACTGAAGCTTTCTTT. It is translated as CASSSSGAWTEAFF.

The V call is TRBV19, the J call TRBJ2-1, with TRBD2 matching over 15 bases. The CDR3 loop spans 14 amino acids. Germline V gene lookup returns CDR1 LNHDA and CDR2 SQIVND (reference sequence). Trimming cost V 7 bases and J 9 bases; bases outside gene matches: 4. CDR3 in DNA: TGTGCCAGTATTGGGGGACTAGCGGGGGGTGAGCAGTTCTTC. Its translation: CASIGGLAGGEQFF.

The chain uses TRBV28 and TRBJ2-4; 9 nucleotides match TRBD2. This CDR3 has 17 residues. The V gene's germline CDR1 is MDHEN and CDR2 SYDVKM. V shed 2 bases, J shed 1 base, and the junction held 6 bases outside the gene matches. CDR3 coding DNA: TGTGCCAGCAGTTTAGGTTCTCTAGCGGGGGCCAAAAACATTCAGTACTTC. Translating gives CASSLGSLAGAKNIQYF.

The chain links TRBV7-2 to TRBJ2-1, with D tentatively TRBD1 (6 bases). The V end lost 2 bases, the J end lost 5 bases, and 10 bases lay between the germline ends. This CDR3 has 14 residues. Per germline, CDR1 SGHTA and CDR2 FQGNSA. In DNA, the CDR3 is TGTGCCAGCAGCTTATCAGCAGGGGACAATGAGCAGTTCTTC. Protein: CASSLSAGDNEQFF.

V and J are TRBV28 and TRBJ2-4; D remains unclear. Trimming took off 1 base at V and 7 bases at J, with 5 bases between the two ends. CDR3 length: 12 amino acids. Germline CDR1 MDHEN, CDR2 SYDVKM. This CDR3 reads CASSLLRNIQYF. CDR3 DNA sequence: TGTGCCAGCAGTTTATTACGGAACATTCAGTACTTC.

The chain is built from TRBV12-3 or TRBV12-4 and TRBJ2-7, with 7 positions matching TRBD1. The ends lost 6 bases at V and 3 bases at J; junction bases unmatched: 2. The CDR3 has 12 residues. CDR3 sequence: CASRGGRYEQYF. CDR3 DNA: TGTGCCAGCAGAGGGGGCCGCTACGAGCAGTACTTC.

The chain recombines TRBV7-3 with TRBJ2-1; 12 bases are a match to TRBD2. The CDR3 has 16 residues. The V segment lost 2 bases and the J segment 7 bases; nucleotides outside the gene matches: 6. The germline V gene has CDR1 SGHTA and CDR2 FQGTGA. The CDR3 loop is CASSLGLAGPDNEQFF. CDR3 in DNA: TGTGCCAGCAGCTTAGGACTAGCGGGACCAGATAATGAGCAGTTCTTC.

V and J are TRBV10-1 and TRBJ2-3; 8 nucleotides agree with TRBD2. V was clipped by 5 bases and J by 1 base; unmatched bases: 8. Germline values: CDR1 WNHNN, CDR2 SYGVQD (reference sequence). This CDR3 comprises 16 residues. As DNA, the CDR3 is TGCGCCAGCAGTCCTGTGGCGGGGGGCCGCACAGATACGCAGTATTTT. Encoded protein: CASSPVAGGRTDTQYF.

The V and J genes are TRBV3-1 (or the pseudogene TRBV3-2) and TRBJ2-7; TRBD2 matches 11 bases. There are 16 residues in the CDR3. CDR1 is LGHDT, CDR2 YNNKEL, per germline (reference sequence). J gave up 4 bases and V 4 bases, and 9 bases lay outside the gene matches. The CDR3 region is CASSPGRASGRYEQYF. The DNA of the CDR3 is TGTGCCAGCAGCCCGGGGAGGGCTAGCGGGAGGTACGAGCAGTACTTC.

The rearrangement links TRBV5-1 to TRBJ1-2; D remains unclear. This CDR3 spans 17 amino acids. The germline CDR1 and CDR2 sequences are SGHRS and YFSETQ. Trimming shortened V by 2 bases and J by 0 bases, and 17 bases separated the two germline ends. The CDR3 loop reads CASSFGLTPSANYGYTF. Here the CDR3 DNA reads TGCGCCAGCAGCTTTGGCCTCACACCTTCAGCTAACTATGGCTACACCTTC.

In its sample, this clone ranks as medium-sized. The rearrangement joins TRBV24-1 to TRBJ1-2; 12 bases map to TRBD1. The ends lost 3 bases at V and 8 bases at J; junction bases unmatched: 0. Germline-derived CDR1 and CDR2 are KGHDR and SFDVKD. The CDR3 runs to 13 residues. This chain's CDR3 is CATSDGTGGGYTF. The CDR3 DNA reads as TGTGCCACCAGTGATGGGACAGGGGGCGGCTACACCTTC.

The chain is built from TRBV5-8 and TRBJ1-1; the match to TRBD1 covers 8 bases. V was pared by 4 bases and J by 5 bases, with 10 bases of the junction left unmatched. The CDR3 has 15 residues. In germline, CDR1 is SGHTS, CDR2 YDEGEE. CDR3 sequence reads: CASSPTGGGRTEAFF. CDR3 bases: TGTGCCAGCAGCCCTACAGGGGGGGGCAGGACTGAAGCTTTCTTT.

V gene TRBV2 combines with J gene TRBJ1-1; D is uncertain. The CDR3 covers 13 residues. The germline V gene has CDR1 SNHLY and CDR2 FYNNEI. Trimming left V 8 bases short and J 0 bases short, with 10 bases between. This chain's CDR3 is CASVAVMNTEAFF. The CDR3 region has the DNA TGTGCCAGCGTAGCAGTCATGAACACTGAAGCTTTCTTT.

V is TRBV7-8 and J is TRBJ2-7; TRBD1 aligns across 11 bases. Germline values: CDR1 SGHVS, CDR2 FQNEAQ. This CDR3 is 15 amino acids long. With 1 base clipped from V and 6 bases from J, the junction kept 5 bases outside the gene matches. The CDR3 reads CASSLGTGGLFEQYF. CDR3 bases: TGTGCCAGCAGCTTAGGGACAGGGGGCTTATTCGAGCAGTACTTC.

J is TRBJ2-1 and V is TRBV19; 7 bases fit TRBD2. Trimming at V came to 3 bases and at J to 4 bases, leaving 6 bases not matched to a gene. The CDR3 covers 15 residues. Germline V gene lookup returns CDR1 LNHDA and CDR2 SQIVND (reference sequence). CDR3 nucleotides: TGTGCCAGTAGTATCTGGGGAGGGTCTTACAATGAGCAGTTCTTC. It specifies CASSIWGGSYNEQFF.